Presented here are 3 T cell receptor beta chains from one specimen sequenced in a study of blood T cells in healthy people across ages. Sample-barcoded 5' priming and a J-beta primer mix drove a second PCR of about 6 to 12 cycles. TCRdb re-derived calls from the 5' RACE reads in MiXCR, one entry per CDR3 protein. The data hold over 1,200,000 distinct CDR3 sequences, with 45% to 70% observed a single time. Input material: blood. These TCRs come from a young man in good health.

This rearrangement joins TRBV11-2 to TRBJ2-1; no definite D call. V dropped 0 bases and J dropped 5 bases, with 8 bases sitting between them. The CDR3 spans 14 residues. The germline V gene encodes CDR1 SGHAT and CDR2 FQNNGV. CDR3 residues: CASSLEEWNNEQFF. CDR3 in DNA: TGTGCCAGCAGCTTAGAGGAGTGGAACAATGAGCAGTTCTTC. The entire variable domain, with the rest obtained from reference TRBV11-2 and TRBJ2-1, is as follows: EAGVAQSPRYKIIEKRQSVAFWCNPISGHATLYWYQQILGQGPKLLIQFQNNGVVDDSQLPKDRFSAERLKGVDSTLKIQPAKLEDSAVYLCASSLEEWNNEQFFGPGTRLTVL.

This chain joins TRBV4-2 and TRBJ2-7; tentatively, D is TRBD1 (6 bases). CDR3 length equals 13 residues. Germline V lookup: CDR1 LGHNA, CDR2 YNFKEQ. Between the trimmed V and J ends, which lost 5 bases and 3 bases, there was a span of 11 bases. The CDR3 bases are TGTGCCAGCAGCGCCCAACAGGGCTACGAGCAGTACTTC. Its translation: CASSAQQGYEQYF.

The rearrangement joins TRBV9 to TRBJ2-3, with a tentative D call TRBD1 (6 bases). With 3 bases removed from V and 4 bases from J, the gap between germline ends came to 12 bases. The CDR3 is made up of 14 amino acids. The germline gives CDR1 SGDLS, CDR2 YYNGEE. The CDR3 region is CASSDWGRADTQYF. In DNA, the CDR3 is TGTGCCAGCAGCGATTGGGGGCGCGCAGATACGCAGTATTTT.